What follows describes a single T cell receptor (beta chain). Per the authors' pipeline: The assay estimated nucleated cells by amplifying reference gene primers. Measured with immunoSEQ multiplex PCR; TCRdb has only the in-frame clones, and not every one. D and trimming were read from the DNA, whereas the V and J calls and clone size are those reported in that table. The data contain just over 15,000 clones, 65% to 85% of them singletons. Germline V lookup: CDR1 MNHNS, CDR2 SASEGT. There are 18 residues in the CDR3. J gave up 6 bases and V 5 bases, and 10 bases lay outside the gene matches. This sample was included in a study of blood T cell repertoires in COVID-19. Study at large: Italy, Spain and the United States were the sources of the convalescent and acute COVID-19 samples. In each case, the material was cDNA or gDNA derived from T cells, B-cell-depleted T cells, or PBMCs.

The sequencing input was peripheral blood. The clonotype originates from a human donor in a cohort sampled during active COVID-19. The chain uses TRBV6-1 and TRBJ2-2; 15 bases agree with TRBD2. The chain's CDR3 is CASSKGLAGGQGPGELFF. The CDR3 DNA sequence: TGTGCCAGCAGTAAAGGACTAGCGGGGGGGCAGGGACCCGGGGAGCTGTTTTTT.